This T cell receptor (beta chain) was retrieved from a study of vaccination and CD4 T cells after COVID-19. Study-level information: Everyone enrolled got two doses of BNT162b2 or mRNA-1273 vaccine. Control cultures were given a CEFX pool, an HIV-1 Nef pool, or no peptide.

Only a few counts were recorded for this clonotype. Antigen unknown. Oncomine TCR Beta short-read sequencing was applied to DNA from cultured CD4+ T cells. Each CDR3 protein is one row after TCRdb ran MiXCR on the PCR reads. The sample has approximately 13,000 distinct CDR3 sequences; approximately 31% are singletons. Treatment denoted: roughly nine-day PBMC culture with coronavirus spike peptide pools or control peptides (ViraFEST assay). This sequence was found in a human donor who received a COVID-19 vaccine. Sequences were derived from CD4+ T cells from blood, cultured in vitro, sampled before SARS-CoV-2 vaccination.

DNA of the CDR3: TGTGCCAGCAGTGTAGGGGACCGGGGGACCCAGTACTTC. This gives the protein CASSVGDRGTQYF. The rearrangement uses TRBV2 and TRBJ2-5; D possibly matches TRBD1 or TRBD2 (5 bases each). Germline lookup yields CDR1 SNHLY and CDR2 FYNNEI. This CDR3 comprises 13 residues. The V gene lost 4 bases and the J gene lost 7 bases, with 13 bases spanning the gap.